This TCR beta chain is from a study of cytotoxic CD8 clonotypes in ibrutinib-treated CLL. The method was immunoSEQ multiplex PCR; TCRdb's version includes in-frame clones alone and lacks a portion of them. The sample contains fewer than 80,000 clones, approximately 57% of which appear only once. This clone was counted a few times. The CDR3 contains 12 residues. V shed 5 bases and J shed 3 bases, with 7 bases lying between them. Germline V gene data show CDR1 as KGHSH and CDR2 as LQKENI. The material sequenced was PBMCs, taken after 12 months of ibrutinib treatment. The TCR was taken from a human donor with chronic lymphocytic leukemia. The chain links TRBV18 to TRBJ1-1; D remains unclear. As DNA, the CDR3 is TGTGCCAGCTCAGCTAGGGACACTGAAGCTTTCTTT. The encoded protein is CASSARDTEAFF.